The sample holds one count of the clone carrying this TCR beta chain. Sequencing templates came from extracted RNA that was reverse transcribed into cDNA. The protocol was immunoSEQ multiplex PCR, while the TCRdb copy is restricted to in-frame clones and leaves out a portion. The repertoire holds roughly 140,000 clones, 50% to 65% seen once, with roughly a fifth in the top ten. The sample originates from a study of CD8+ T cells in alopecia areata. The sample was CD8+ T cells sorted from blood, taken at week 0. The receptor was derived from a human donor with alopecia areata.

DNA of the CDR3: TGTGCCTGGAGGACGTCCGGGGAGCTGTTTTTT. It yields the protein CAWRTSGELFF. J is TRBJ2-2 and V is TRBV30; D unresolved. Germline CDR1 and CDR2: GTSNPN and SVGIG (reference sequence). Trimming removed 3 bases from V and 6 bases from J, with 5 bases in between. The CDR3 consists of 11 residues.